This T cell receptor beta chain stems from a study of blood T cell repertoires in COVID-19. Profiling relied on immunoSEQ multiplex PCR, and the TCRdb table lists in-frame clones only, not all of them. This sample has fewer than 45,000 clones, with approximately 80% found just once. CDR3 size: 13 residues. Germline V CDR1 and CDR2: MNHEY, SMNVEV (reference sequence). V trimming: 10 bases; J trimming: 3 bases; junction bases outside the gene matches: 7. The sequence was collected from a man aged 55 to 70 with COVID-19, enrolled during active disease. What was sequenced was peripheral blood. The chain recombines TRBV27 with TRBJ1-2; 8 bases map to TRBD1. The CDR3 loop reads CATRTGWDYGYTF. The CDR3 nucleotides read TGTGCCACCCGGACAGGGTGGGACTATGGCTACACCTTC.